One sample yielded the 17 T cell receptor beta chains listed below, sequenced in a study of shared clonotypes between healthy human individuals. The method was immunoSEQ multiplex PCR; TCRdb's version includes in-frame clones alone and lacks a portion of them. The sample consists of about 650,000 clones, about 95% of them appearing once. As defined, naive CD8 cells were CD45RO-negative and positively selected for CCR7, with terminally differentiated effector memory CD45RA+ cells excluded. The sequenced material came from naive CD8+ T cells sorted from blood. The receptors here all came from a woman aged 25-40 years in good health.

The genes are TRBV5-4 and TRBJ2-7; D is uncertain. Germline V gene lookup returns CDR1 SGHNT and CDR2 YYREEE (reference sequence). The ends were cut back, 2 bases at V and 4 bases at J, with 7 bases in the middle. The CDR3 is made up of 12 amino acids. CDR3 DNA: TGTGCCAGCAGCTTTGGTATTTACGAGCAGTACTTC. It translates to CASSFGIYEQYF.

This clone was counted between two and nine times. V gene TRBV7-7 combines with J gene TRBJ2-2, with D possibly TRBD1 on 5 matching bases. Germline V gives CDR1 SSHAT, CDR2 FNYEAQ (reference sequence). The CDR3 contains 9 residues. CDR3 sequence: CRGTGELFF. In nucleotides, the CDR3 is TGTAGGGGCACCGGGGAGCTGTTTTTT.

This chain uses TRBV7-9 with TRBJ1-1, with D possibly TRBD1 on 5 matching bases. CDR1 and CDR2 (germline): SEHNR, FQNEAQ (reference sequence). Trimming pared 5 bases from V and 1 base from J, leaving 11 bases between. CDR3 size: 14 residues. CDR3 sequence reads: CASSPRGRNTEAFF. DNA of the CDR3: TGTGCCAGCAGCCCACGGGGCAGGAACACTGAAGCTTTCTTT.

The chain uses TRBV7-9 and TRBJ1-1; D is possibly TRBD1 (5 bases). CDR1 is SEHNR and CDR2 is FQNEAQ in the germline V gene (reference sequence). The CDR3 length is 12 residues. With 4 bases removed from V and 8 bases from J, the gap between germline ends came to 11 bases. CDR3 DNA: TGTGCCAGCAGCTCAGGGAATAACGAAGCTTTCTTT. Protein sequence: CASSSGNNEAFF.

The chain links TRBV5-4 to TRBJ1-2, with D tentatively TRBD1 (5 bases). Trimming left V 0 bases short and J 5 bases short, with 14 bases between. This CDR3 spans 15 amino acids. Germline assignment: CDR1 SGHNT and CDR2 YYREEE (reference sequence). The CDR3 spells CASSLVDTLVYGYTF. CDR3 nucleotide sequence: TGTGCCAGCAGCTTGGTGGACACGTTGGTTTATGGCTACACCTTC.

A word on this clone: The identical CDR3 is also encoded by other nucleotide sequences in the sample. The chain combines TRBV5-6 with TRBJ1-1; D might be TRBD1 (5 bases). The CDR3 extends over 14 amino acids. Looked up from germline, CDR1 is SGHDT and CDR2 is YYEEEE. Trimming left V 0 bases short and J 5 bases short, with 11 bases between. The CDR3: CASSLVGGSTEAFF. CDR3 sequence (DNA): TGTGCCAGCAGCTTGGTCGGGGGTAGTACTGAAGCTTTCTTT.

This sequence joins TRBV9 and TRBJ2-7; D might be TRBD1 (6 bases). The germline CDR1 and CDR2 sequences are SGDLS and YYNGEE. The CDR3 sequence is 13 residues long. Trimming cost V 3 bases and J 3 bases, with 10 bases left between them. CDR3 loop: CASSADSGYEQYF. Here the CDR3 DNA reads TGTGCCAGCAGCGCGGACAGCGGCTACGAGCAGTACTTC.

The rearrangement joins TRBV11-2 to TRBJ2-5; D unclear. V lost 3 bases and J 3 bases, leaving 8 bases between the germline ends. The CDR3 is 13 amino acids. In germline, CDR1 is SGHAT, CDR2 FQNNGV. This CDR3 is CASSLWPEETQYF. DNA for the CDR3: TGTGCCAGCAGCTTGTGGCCAGAAGAGACCCAGTACTTC.

As concerns this clone: This same CDR3 is encoded by further DNA sequences in the sample. This chain connects TRBV27 to TRBJ2-7; D possibly corresponds to TRBD1 (6 bases). Germline assignment: CDR1 MNHEY and CDR2 SMNVEV (reference sequence). The CDR3 runs 13 residues. Trimming left V 2 bases short and J 3 bases short, with 8 bases between. The CDR3 nucleotides read TGTGCCAGCAGTTTAGGGGGCAGCTACGAGCAGTACTTC. This translates into CASSLGGSYEQYF.

The rearrangement links TRBV25-1 to TRBJ2-7; D remains unclear. CDR3 length: 13 amino acids. From germline, CDR1 is MGHDK and CDR2 SYGVNS. V was cut by 2 bases and J by 1 base, with 6 bases left in between. The CDR3 here is CASSEDASYEQYF. CDR3 nucleotide sequence: TGTGCCAGCAGTGAAGACGCGTCCTACGAGCAGTACTTC.

This sequence joins TRBV25-1 and TRBJ2-7; 8 bases match TRBD1. Germline trimming cut 4 bases from V and 5 bases from J; bases unmatched to any gene: 13. CDR1 and CDR2 (germline): MGHDK, SYGVNS. The CDR3 loop spans 16 amino acids. The CDR3 coding sequence is TGTGCCAGCAGTGCCAGGGGGCGAGGAATCAACCACGAGCAGTACTTC. Protein: CASSARGRGINHEQYF.

J is TRBJ1-1 and V is TRBV4-1; the match to TRBD1 covers 9 bases. After removal of 4 bases from V and 6 bases from J, the junction contained 9 bases not matched to a gene. The CDR3 is 15 amino acids. Per the germline V gene, CDR1 is MGHRA and CDR2 is YSYEKL. DNA of the CDR3: TGCGCCAGCAGCCTTCGGGACAGGGCTATGCCTGAAGCTTTCTTT. Encoded protein: CASSLRDRAMPEAFF.

To note about this clone: Other nucleotide sequences from this sample produce the same CDR3. The chain has TRBV18 and TRBJ2-7; D may be TRBD2 (6 bases). The CDR3 covers 13 residues. V dropped 3 bases and J dropped 0 bases, with 6 bases sitting between them. CDR1 KGHSH and CDR2 LQKENI come from the germline V gene. The CDR3 bases are TGTGCCAGCTCACCCGGGGGCTCCTACGAGCAGTACTTC. Its protein product is CASSPGGSYEQYF.

The chain links TRBV7-9 to TRBJ1-1, with 8 bases fitting TRBD1. V shed 3 bases, J shed 5 bases, and the junction held 8 bases outside the gene matches. Looked up from germline, CDR1 is SEHNR and CDR2 is FQNEAQ (reference sequence). The CDR3 consists of 15 residues. DNA of the CDR3: TGTGCCAGCAGCTTTGGACAGGGTGAGCTGACTGAAGCTTTCTTT. This gives the protein CASSFGQGELTEAFF.

The chain has TRBV6-5 and TRBJ2-7, with unresolved D. The CDR3 totals 11 residues. Trimming took off 5 bases at V and 5 bases at J, with 7 bases between the two ends. CDR1 is MNHEY, CDR2 SVGAGI, per germline. The CDR3 sequence: CASSLNNEQYF. CDR3 DNA: TGTGCCAGCAGTCTAAACAACGAGCAGTACTTC.

V and J are TRBV27 and TRBJ2-7; 8 bases fit TRBD1. J gave up 6 bases and V 4 bases, and 11 bases lay outside the gene matches. The CDR3 is 15 residues long. Germline V gene data show CDR1 as MNHEY and CDR2 as SMNVEV (reference sequence). The CDR3 region is CASSSDGTGIREQYF. The CDR3 coding sequence is TGTGCCAGCAGTTCTGACGGGACAGGAATCCGCGAGCAGTACTTC.

V gene TRBV5-5 combines with J gene TRBJ2-7; D gene ambiguous. This CDR3 contains 14 residues. Looked up from germline, CDR1 is SGHKS and CDR2 is YYEKEE (reference sequence). Trimming took off 3 bases at V and 2 bases at J, with 12 bases between the two ends. CDR3 sequence: CASSYFPGTYEQYF. The CDR3 nucleotides read TGTGCCAGCAGCTATTTTCCCGGAACCTACGAGCAGTACTTC.